These 26 T cell receptor beta chains share one sample of origin, sequenced in a study of spatial heterogeneity in lung cancer. Noted time point: sample taken at primary tumor resection. Unsorted whole RNA samples from tumor, nontumor lung or frozen PBMC were sequenced. TCRdb re-analysed the 5' RACE reads in MiXCR, keeping a single row per CDR3 protein. The sample contains about 85,000 distinct CDR3 sequences, approximately 21% of which appear only once. Sequences were derived from PBMCs, sampled at surgery. The receptors were sampled from a male donor with early-stage non-small cell lung cancer.

This CDR3 is CASSLTGDTQYF. CDR3 nucleotides: TGTGCCAGCAGTCTCACAGGGGATACGCAGTATTTT. This chain links TRBV12-3 or TRBV12-4 with TRBJ2-3, with a tentative D call TRBD1 (6 bases). V dropped 5 bases and J dropped 6 bases, with 9 bases sitting between them. This CDR3 region has 12 residues.

The sample holds a few counts of this clonotype. The chain has TRBV28 and TRBJ1-1, with 7 bases matching TRBD1. Per germline, CDR1 MDHEN and CDR2 SYDVKM. This CDR3 comprises 11 residues. The junction had 7 bases not matched to a gene; V was cut back by 6 bases and J by 12 bases. The CDR3, as DNA: TGTGCCAGCAGCCTTAGACAGGGATCTTTCTTT. This translates into CASSLRQGSFF. Together with reference TRBV28 and TRBJ1-1, the CDR3 gives the full variable domain: DVKVTQSSRYLVKRTGEKVFLECVQDMDHENMFWYRQDPGLGLRLIYFSYDVKMKEKGDIPEGYSVSREKKERFSLILESASTNQTSMYLCASSLRQGSFFGQGTRLTVV.

The rearrangement joins TRBV20-1 to TRBJ2-3; D is unclear. Germline loops: CDR1 DFQATT, CDR2 SNEGSKA (reference sequence). There are 10 residues in the CDR3. The V gene lost 4 bases and the J gene lost 7 bases, with 6 bases spanning the gap. DNA for the CDR3: TGCAGTGCTAAGGCTTATACGCAGTATTTT. It specifies CSAKAYTQYF.

The chain has TRBV9 and TRBJ2-4; TRBD1 is a possible D gene (5 bases). V was pared by 3 bases and J by 1 base, with 11 bases between. Germline V gene sequence: CDR1 SGDLS, CDR2 YYNGEE. The CDR3 loop spans 15 amino acids. The chain's CDR3 is CASSAGSLAKNIQYF. The CDR3 DNA reads as TGTGCCAGCAGCGCAGGGTCACTGGCCAAAAACATTCAGTACTTC.

The chain recombines TRBV28 with TRBJ1-4; 7 nucleotides agree with TRBD1. With V trimmed by 6 bases and J by 7 bases, 8 bases remained unmatched. Germline-derived CDR1 and CDR2 are MDHEN and SYDVKM. The CDR3 totals 14 residues. The DNA of the CDR3 is TGTGCCAGCAGCCTCAGGGGGGTTAGTGAAAAACTGTTTTTT. As protein: CASSLRGVSEKLFF.

This rearrangement joins TRBV3-1 to TRBJ2-7, with TRBD2 matching over 8 bases. Germline CDR1 is LGHDT and CDR2 is YNNKEL (reference sequence). The trim removed 0 bases at V and 4 bases at J, leaving 5 bases unmatched. The CDR3 totals 15 residues. The CDR3 DNA sequence: TGTGCCAGCAGCCAAGAATGGCGGGAGGCTTACGAGCAGTACTTC. This encodes CASSQEWREAYEQYF.

This clonotype was counted a few times. V is TRBV5-5 and J is TRBJ2-7; 8 positions agree with TRBD1. J was trimmed by 4 bases and V by 1 base; bases with no gene match: 7. This CDR3 has 15 residues. Per the germline V gene, CDR1 is SGHKS and CDR2 is YYEKEE (reference sequence). The CDR3 nucleotides read TGTGCCAGCAGCTTGAGACAGGGGATTTCTTACGAGCAGTACTTC. This gives the protein CASSLRQGISYEQYF.

This rearrangement joins TRBV30 to TRBJ1-1; 8 nucleotides align to TRBD1. The germline CDR1 and CDR2 sequences are GTSNPN and SVGIG (reference sequence). The V gene end was trimmed by 2 bases and the J gene end by 3 bases; junction bases not matched to a gene: 8. This CDR3 comprises 15 residues. The CDR3 here is CAWSPRTGLDTEAFF. DNA of the CDR3: TGTGCCTGGAGTCCTAGGACAGGGCTGGACACTGAAGCTTTCTTT. Supplemented by reference TRBV30 and TRBJ1-1, the full variable domain reads SQTIHQWPATLVQPVGSPLSLECTVEGTSNPNLYWYRQAAGRGLQLLFYSVGIGQISSEVPQNLSASRPQDRQFILSSKKLLLSDSGFYLCAWSPRTGLDTEAFFGQGTRLTVV.

This clonotype was seen repeatedly, ten times or more. This sequence joins TRBV6-5 and TRBJ1-2, with 8 bases matching TRBD1. The CDR3 length is 16 residues. Germline loops: CDR1 MNHEY, CDR2 SVGAGI. J lost 2 bases, V lost 4 bases, and 9 bases had no gene match. CDR3 loop: CASSSQRTGINYGYTF. The DNA for the CDR3 is TGTGCCAGCAGTTCCCAACGGACAGGGATCAACTATGGCTACACCTTC.

The V gene is TRBV20-1, the J gene TRBJ1-1; TRBD1 matches at 8 bases. The CDR3 is 14 amino acids. The germline V gene encodes CDR1 DFQATT and CDR2 SNEGSKA (reference sequence). V was clipped by 3 bases and J by 2 bases; unmatched bases: 5. DNA for the CDR3: TGCAGTGCTAGCCGACAGGGGTTAAACACTGAAGCTTTCTTT. As protein: CSASRQGLNTEAFF.

The sample holds a few counts of this clonotype. This chain uses TRBV6-2 or TRBV6-3 with TRBJ2-5; the match to TRBD1 covers 8 bases. J gave up 7 bases and V 8 bases, and 6 bases lay outside the gene matches. The CDR3 covers 12 residues. The germline gives CDR1 MNHEY, CDR2 SVGEGT. The DNA of the CDR3 is TGTGCCAGCTCATCGGGACAGGTGACCCAGTACTTC. Translated: CASSSGQVTQYF.

The chain combines TRBV9 with TRBJ2-5, with D possibly being TRBD1 (6 bases). From germline, CDR1 is SGDLS and CDR2 YYNGEE. The CDR3 runs to 15 residues. V lost 0 bases and J lost 9, with 18 bases in between. The DNA of the CDR3 is TGTGCCAGCAGCGTAGAGGGGACACTTCTCCACCCCCAGTACTTC. Translation gives CASSVEGTLLHPQYF.

This clonotype occurred a few times. The chain uses TRBV12-3 or TRBV12-4 and TRBJ2-4, with D perhaps TRBD1 or TRBD2 (5 bases each). The germline V and J ends were trimmed by 4 bases and 15 bases, with 19 bases remaining between them. The CDR3 spans 13 residues. The CDR3 DNA reads TGTGCCAGCAGTTCCCCACCGGGACGCCCGCTGTACTTC. Translating it yields CASSSPPGRPLYF.

The genes are TRBV4-2 and TRBJ2-1; 12 bases match TRBD2. Trimming at V came to 0 bases and at J to 4 bases, leaving 1 base not matched to a gene. The CDR3 is made up of 16 amino acids. Germline assignment: CDR1 LGHNA and CDR2 YNFKEQ. The chain's CDR3 is CASSQDTSGGYNEQFF. The CDR3 DNA follows: TGTGCCAGCAGCCAAGATACTAGCGGGGGGTACAATGAGCAGTTCTTC.

This clonotype was detected only a few times. The chain is built from TRBV7-3 and TRBJ1-1, with unresolved D. The CDR3 runs 13 residues. The germline CDR1 and CDR2 sequences are SGHTA and FQGTGA. V lost 3 bases and J lost 4, with 9 bases in between. The CDR3 loop is CASSFSRSTEAFF. CDR3 coding DNA: TGTGCCAGCAGCTTTTCCAGGAGCACTGAAGCTTTCTTT.

The chain has TRBV9 and TRBJ2-3; D possibly corresponds to TRBD2 (6 bases). Trimming took 1 base from V and 2 from J, leaving 20 bases between them. The CDR3 covers 18 residues. From germline, CDR1 is SGDLS and CDR2 YYNGEE. This CDR3 is CASSVSPERVGNTDTQYF. As DNA, the CDR3 is TGTGCCAGCAGCGTATCCCCCGAGCGGGTAGGCAACACAGATACGCAGTATTTT. Complete variable domain (other parts from reference TRBV9 and TRBJ2-3): DSGVTQTPKHLITATGQRVTLRCSPRSGDLSVYWYQQSLDQGLQFLIQYYNGEERAKGNILERFSAQQFPDLHSELNLSSLELGDSALYFCASSVSPERVGNTDTQYFGPGTRLTVL.

The rearrangement links TRBV18 to TRBJ2-5; D not resolved. The CDR3 runs to 12 residues. The germline V gene has CDR1 KGHSH and CDR2 LQKENI. Between the trimmed V and J ends, which lost 6 bases and 2 bases, there was a span of 7 bases. CDR3 sequence (DNA): TGTGCCAGCTCCCAGACGCAAGAGACCCAGTACTTC. This sequence encodes CASSQTQETQYF.

This clonotype was counted ten times or more. The chain recombines TRBV29-1 with TRBJ2-2; no definite D call. The CDR3 extends over 11 amino acids. V was cut by 3 bases and J by 2 bases, with 1 base left in between. CDR1 is SQVTM and CDR2 is ANQGSEA in the germline V gene. CDR3 bases: TGCAGCGTTGACAACACCGGGGAGCTGTTTTTT. This translates into CSVDNTGELFF.

The CDR3 sequence is CASSQGGTGVPYEQYF. The CDR3 nucleotides read TGCGCCAGCAGCCAAGGGGGGACAGGGGTTCCCTACGAGCAGTACTTC. The gene calls are TRBV4-1 and TRBJ2-7, with 10 bases identical to TRBD1. Germline CDR1 reads MGHRA; CDR2 reads YSYEKL. J was trimmed by 2 bases and V by 1 base; bases with no gene match: 5. This CDR3 has 16 amino acids.

This clonotype has ten or more counts. This rearrangement joins TRBV4-1 to TRBJ2-1, with 13 bases identical to TRBD2. Trimming at V came to 0 bases and at J to 2 bases, leaving 4 bases not matched to a gene. The CDR3 extends over 18 amino acids. Germline CDR1 reads MGHRA; CDR2 reads YSYEKL. The CDR3 region has the DNA TGCGCCAGCAGCCAAGATACGACTAGCGGGGGGACCTACAATGAGCAGTTCTTC. It translates to CASSQDTTSGGTYNEQFF.

This clonotype was picked up many times. This chain connects TRBV29-1 to TRBJ1-4; a possible D gene is TRBD1 (5 bases). In germline, CDR1 is SQVTM, CDR2 ANQGSEA. CDR3 length: 15 residues. V was shortened by 0 bases and J by 0 bases, with 8 bases between the two germline ends. CDR3 protein: CSVEDPTATNEKLFF. CDR3 bases: TGCAGCGTTGAAGATCCGACAGCAACTAATGAAAAACTGTTTTTT. The full variable domain, completed using reference TRBV29-1 and TRBJ1-4, is SAVISQKPSRDICQRGTSLTIQCQVDSQVTMMFWYRQQPGQSLTLIATANQGSEATYESGFVIDKFPISRPNLTFSTLTVSNMSPEDSSIYLCSVEDPTATNEKLFFGSGTQLSVL.

CDR3 DNA: TGTGCCAGCAGTTACGAGCAGTACTTC. It translates to CASSYEQYF. The V and J genes are TRBV6-2 or TRBV6-3 and TRBJ2-7; D remains ambiguous. The V end was cut by 2 bases, the J end by 7 bases, with 0 bases between. Germline V gene lookup returns CDR1 MNHEY and CDR2 SVGEGT. The CDR3 sequence is 9 residues long.

In this sample, this clonotype turned up many times. The chain combines TRBV5-1 with TRBJ2-5; no clear D. Trimming shortened V by 3 bases and J by 7 bases, and 16 bases separated the two germline ends. The CDR3 totals 14 residues. Germline CDR1 SGHRS, CDR2 YFSETQ. CDR3 sequence (DNA): TGCGCCAGCAGCTCGACGTTGGTCCGCGGGACCCAGTACTTC. As protein: CASSSTLVRGTQYF.

This sequence joins TRBV7-2 and TRBJ2-1; 13 bases map to TRBD2. V lost 4 bases, J lost 0 bases, and 0 bases stayed unmatched. This CDR3 comprises 16 residues. The germline V gene has CDR1 SGHTA and CDR2 FQGNSA. CDR3 protein: CASSWTSGSSYNEQFF. DNA of the CDR3: TGTGCCAGCAGCTGGACTAGCGGGAGCTCCTACAATGAGCAGTTCTTC.

This clonotype has a count of ten or more. CDR3: CASSPGTGRGNSPLHF. In nucleotides, the CDR3 is TGTGCCAGCAGTCCAGGGACAGGGAGAGGTAATTCACCCCTCCACTTT. The rearrangement uses TRBV27 and TRBJ1-6, with 9 bases identical to TRBD1. The germline V gene encodes CDR1 MNHEY and CDR2 SMNVEV (reference sequence). The ends lost 5 bases at V and 6 bases at J; junction bases unmatched: 8. CDR3 size: 16 residues.

There are many counts of this clonotype. The genes are TRBV7-9 and TRBJ1-2; tentatively, D is TRBD1 (5 bases). The germline V gene encodes CDR1 SEHNR and CDR2 FQNEAQ (reference sequence). CDR3 length equals 14 residues. Trimming left V 5 bases short and J 6 bases short, with 16 bases between. The CDR3 reads CASSPRGGDDGYTF. CDR3 DNA sequence: TGTGCCAGCAGCCCCCGCGGGGGAGACGATGGCTACACCTTC.